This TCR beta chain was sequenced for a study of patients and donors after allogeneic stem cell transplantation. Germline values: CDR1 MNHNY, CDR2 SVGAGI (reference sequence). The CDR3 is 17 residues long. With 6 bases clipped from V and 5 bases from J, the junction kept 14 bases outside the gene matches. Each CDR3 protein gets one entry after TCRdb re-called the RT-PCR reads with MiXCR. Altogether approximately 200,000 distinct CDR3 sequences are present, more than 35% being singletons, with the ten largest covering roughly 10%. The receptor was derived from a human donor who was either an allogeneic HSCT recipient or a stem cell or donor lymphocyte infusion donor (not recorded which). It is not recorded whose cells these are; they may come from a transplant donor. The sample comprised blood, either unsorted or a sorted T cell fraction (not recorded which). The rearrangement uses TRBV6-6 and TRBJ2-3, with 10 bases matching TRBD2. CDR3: CASRPRLSGGAKDTQYF. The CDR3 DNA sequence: TGTGCCAGCAGGCCAAGACTGAGCGGGGGGGCCAAAGATACGCAGTATTTT.